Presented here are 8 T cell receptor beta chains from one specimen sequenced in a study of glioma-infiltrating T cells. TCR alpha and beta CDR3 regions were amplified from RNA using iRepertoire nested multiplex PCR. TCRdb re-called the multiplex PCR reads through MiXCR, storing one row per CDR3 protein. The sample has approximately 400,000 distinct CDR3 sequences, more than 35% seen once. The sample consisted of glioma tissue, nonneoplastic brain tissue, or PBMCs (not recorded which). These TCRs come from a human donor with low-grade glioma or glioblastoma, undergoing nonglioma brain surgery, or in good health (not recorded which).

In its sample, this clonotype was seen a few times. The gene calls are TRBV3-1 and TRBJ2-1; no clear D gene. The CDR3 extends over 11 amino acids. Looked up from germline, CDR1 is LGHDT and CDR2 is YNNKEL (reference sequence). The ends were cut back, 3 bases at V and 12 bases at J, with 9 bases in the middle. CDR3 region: CASSHRSGQFF. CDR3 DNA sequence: TGTGCCAGCAGCCACAGGTCTGGGCAGTTCTTC.

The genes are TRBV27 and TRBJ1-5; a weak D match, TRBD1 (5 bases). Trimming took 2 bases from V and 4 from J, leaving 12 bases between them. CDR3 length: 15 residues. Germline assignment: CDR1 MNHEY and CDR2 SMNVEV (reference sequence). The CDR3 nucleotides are TGTGCCAGCAGTTTAAGGCAGGGTTGGAATCAGCCCCAGCATTTT. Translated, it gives CASSLRQGWNQPQHF.

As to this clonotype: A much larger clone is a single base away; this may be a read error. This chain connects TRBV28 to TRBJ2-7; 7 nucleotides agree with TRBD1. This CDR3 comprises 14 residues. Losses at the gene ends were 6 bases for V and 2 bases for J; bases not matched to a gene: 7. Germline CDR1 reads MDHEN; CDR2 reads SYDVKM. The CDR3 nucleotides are TGTGCCAGCAGGACCGACAGGGCACCCTACGAGCAGTACTTC. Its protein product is CASRTDRAPYEQYF.

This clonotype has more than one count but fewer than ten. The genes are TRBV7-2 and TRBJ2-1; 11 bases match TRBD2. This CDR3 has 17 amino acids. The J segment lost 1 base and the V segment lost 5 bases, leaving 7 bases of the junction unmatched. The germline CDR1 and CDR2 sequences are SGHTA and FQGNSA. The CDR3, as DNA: TGTGCCAGCAGCCAAACCCTAGCGGGAGGTTCCTACAATGAGCAGTTCTTC. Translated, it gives CASSQTLAGGSYNEQFF. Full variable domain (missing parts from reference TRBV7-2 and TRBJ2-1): GAGVSQSPSNKVTEKGKDVELRCDPISGHTALYWYRQSLGQGLEFLIYFQGNSAPDKSGLPSDRFSAERTGGSVSTLTIQRTQQEDSAVYLCASSQTLAGGSYNEQFFGPGTRLTVL.

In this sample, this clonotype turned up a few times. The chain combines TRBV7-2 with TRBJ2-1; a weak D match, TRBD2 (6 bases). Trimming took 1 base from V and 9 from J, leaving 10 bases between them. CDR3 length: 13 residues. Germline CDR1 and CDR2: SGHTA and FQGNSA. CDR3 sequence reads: CASSLGLGGEQFF. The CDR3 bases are TGTGCCAGCAGCTTAGGGCTGGGGGGTGAGCAGTTCTTC.

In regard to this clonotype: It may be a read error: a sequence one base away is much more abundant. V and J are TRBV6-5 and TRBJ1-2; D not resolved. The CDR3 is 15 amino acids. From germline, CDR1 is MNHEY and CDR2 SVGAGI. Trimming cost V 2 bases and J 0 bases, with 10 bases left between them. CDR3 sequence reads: CASSYDRTSNYGYTF. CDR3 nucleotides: TGTGCCAGCAGTTACGATAGGACTTCTAACTATGGCTACACCTTC.

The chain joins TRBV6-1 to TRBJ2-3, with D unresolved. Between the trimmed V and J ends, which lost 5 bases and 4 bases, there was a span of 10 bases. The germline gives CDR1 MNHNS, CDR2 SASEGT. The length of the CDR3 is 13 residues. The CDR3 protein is CASSTSGPDTQYF. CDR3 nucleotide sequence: TGTGCCAGCAGTACCTCCGGGCCAGATACGCAGTATTTT.

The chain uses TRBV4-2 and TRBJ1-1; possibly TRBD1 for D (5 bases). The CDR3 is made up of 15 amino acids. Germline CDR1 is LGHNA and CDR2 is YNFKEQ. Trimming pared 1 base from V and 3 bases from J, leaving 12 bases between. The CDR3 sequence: CASSQVSTEDTEAFF. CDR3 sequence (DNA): TGTGCCAGCAGCCAAGTCTCGACAGAAGACACTGAAGCTTTCTTT.